A selection of T cell receptor beta chains follows, all from one sample in a study of cytomegalovirus exposure and HLA in healthy donors. Only in-frame clones appear in the TCRdb table, and some are missing; sequencing was by immunoSEQ multiplex PCR. This table holds some 200,000 clones, over 70% found once. Material: PBMCs. These receptors originate from a woman aged 55-75 years in good health and CMV-seropositive. The CDR3 runs from the conserved cysteine through the conserved F or W. A D gene is named only where the DNA matches it firmly. Size tells how often a clone was seen (once, few, many) or the class of an expanded clone, and some rows leave it out.

abundance	d_gene	v_gene	j_gene	CDR3nt	CDR3aa
-	-	TRBV6-5	TRBJ2-7	TGTGCCAGCAGTTTACTTGGCTACGAGCAGTACTTC	CASSLLGYEQYF
-	TRBD1	TRBV4-3	TRBJ1-3	TGCGCCAGCAGCCAAGCGCCGGGACAGGGGTATGGAAACACCATATATTTT	CASSQAPGQGYGNTIYF
few	-	TRBV4-3	TRBJ2-2	TGCGCCAGCAGCCAGTTTGGCGGGAACACCGGGGAGCTGTTTTTT	CASSQFGGNTGELFF
few	-	TRBV7-5	TRBJ1-4	TGTGTCAGAAGCTTGAACAGGGGGGGCAATGAAAAACTGTTTTTT	CVRSLNRGGNEKLFF
-	-	TRBV7-9	TRBJ1-2	TGTGCCAGCAGCGAACAGAACAGGGTCGACTATGGCTACACCTTC	CASSEQNRVDYGYTF
-	-	TRBV19	TRBJ2-1	TGTGCCAGTAGTACCGGGGAGTCCTACAATGAGCAGTTCTTC	CASSTGESYNEQFF
-	TRBD2	TRBV7-2	TRBJ2-2	TGTGCCAGCAGCTACGGACTAGCGAGAACAACCGGGGAGCTGTTTTTT	CASSYGLARTTGELFF
-	-	TRBV18	TRBJ1-4	TGTGCCAGCTCACTAGTCGGAACTACTGCAACTAATGAAAAACTGTTTTTT	CASSLVGTTATNEKLFF
-	TRBD1	TRBV29-1	TRBJ2-3	TGCAGCGCCGAAGGACAGGGCCCAGATACGCAGTATTTT	CSAEGQGPDTQYF
-	-	TRBV7-9	TRBJ2-1	TGTGCCAGCAGCTCCCTCAGGACTCTCCCCTACAATGAGCAGTTCTTC	CASSSLRTLPYNEQFF
few	-	TRBV28	TRBJ1-2	TGTGCCAGCAGTTTATGGGAGGGTGCGGCTGGCTACACCTTC	CASSLWEGAAGYTF
-	-	TRBV6-5	TRBJ1-5	TGTGCCAGCAGTTACCAGGGAGGACAGCCCCAGCATTTT	CASSYQGGQPQHF